This T cell receptor (beta chain) was found in a study of blood T cell repertoires in COVID-19. Study background: Specimens from acute and convalescent COVID-19 originated in the United States, Italy and Spain. PBMCs, B-cell-depleted T cells, or T cells were the source of the cDNA or gDNA that made up the material.

Between the trimmed V and J ends, which lost 0 bases and 6 bases, there was a span of 9 bases. Germline V CDR1 and CDR2: ENHRY, SYGVKD. The CDR3 sequence is 14 residues long. Authors' processing steps: Reference gene primer amplification in the assay estimated nucleated cell counts. Clones were sequenced by immunoSEQ multiplex PCR, and TCRdb holds only the in-frame ones, with some missing. D and trimming were read from the DNA, whereas the V and J calls and clone size are those reported in that table. This sample carries about 220,000 clones, approximately 80% of them seen once, and the ten largest clones take about 9%.

The chain joins TRBV10-3 to TRBJ2-1; D call uncertain. The receptor's source is a man between 50 and 59 years old with active or convalescent COVID-19. Material for sequencing was peripheral blood. The CDR3 loop is CAISESLSVNEQFF. The CDR3 DNA sequence: TGTGCCATCAGTGAGTCTCTGTCAGTCAATGAGCAGTTCTTC.